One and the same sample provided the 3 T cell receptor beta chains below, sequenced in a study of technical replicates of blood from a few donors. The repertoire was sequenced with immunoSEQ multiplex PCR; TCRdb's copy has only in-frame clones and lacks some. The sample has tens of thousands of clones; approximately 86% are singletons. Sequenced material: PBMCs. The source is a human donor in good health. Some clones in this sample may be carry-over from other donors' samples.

CDR3 residues: CASSPPLRYF. The CDR3, as DNA: TGTGCCAGCAGCCCCCCCCTACGGTACTTC. The gene calls are TRBV7-9 and TRBJ2-5, with unresolved D. Between the trimmed V and J ends, which lost 5 bases and 13 bases, there was a span of 11 bases. This CDR3 contains 10 residues. Germline V gives CDR1 SEHNR, CDR2 FQNEAQ (reference sequence).

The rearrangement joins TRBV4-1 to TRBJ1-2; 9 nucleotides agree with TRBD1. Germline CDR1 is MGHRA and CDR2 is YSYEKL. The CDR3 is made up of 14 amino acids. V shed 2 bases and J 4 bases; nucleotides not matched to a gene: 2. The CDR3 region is CASSQPGQGYGYTF. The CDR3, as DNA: TGCGCCAGCAGCCAACCGGGACAGGGCTATGGCTACACCTTC.

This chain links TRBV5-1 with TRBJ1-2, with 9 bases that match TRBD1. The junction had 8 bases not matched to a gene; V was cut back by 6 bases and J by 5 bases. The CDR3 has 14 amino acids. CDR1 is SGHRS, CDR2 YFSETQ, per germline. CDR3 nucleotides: TGCGCCAGCAAACCACAGGGGGCAAGGTATGGCTACACCTTC. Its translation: CASKPQGARYGYTF. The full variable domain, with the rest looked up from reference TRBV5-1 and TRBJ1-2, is KAGVTQTPRYLIKTRGQQVTLSCSPISGHRSVSWYQQTPGQGLQFLFEYFSETQRNKGNFPGRFSGRQFSNSRSEMNVSTLELGDSALYLCASKPQGARYGYTFGSGTRLTVV.